This T cell receptor beta chain is from a study of T cells after yellow fever vaccination. Making TCR cDNA involved 5'RACE template switching, which added UMIs and a universal primer site. Each CDR3 protein is one row after TCRdb ran MiXCR on the 5' RACE reads. The data show about 630,000 distinct CDR3 sequences, with roughly an eighth seen just once and about 16% held by the top ten. This sequence originates from a man younger than 45 who received the YFV17D yellow fever vaccine. The specimen was PBMCs, collected on the day of the yellow fever booster vaccination.

CDR3 in amino acids: CASAGNGNIQYF. CDR3 bases: TGTGCCAGCGCGGGAAACGGAAACATTCAGTACTTC. The chain employs TRBV28 and TRBJ2-4; weak D call: TRBD2 (6 bases). Germline lookup yields CDR1 MDHEN and CDR2 SYDVKM. The V gene lost 8 bases and the J gene lost 6 bases, with 11 bases spanning the gap. CDR3 length: 12 residues.